Reported below is one TCR beta chain. It lacks a known antigen. No base-level quality is on record; no much larger clone is a single base apart. The entire isolated RNA was reverse transcribed using the High Capacity cDNA Reverse Transcription Kit, and thus expressed TCRB transcripts were sequenced. Deep immunoSEQ sequencing was applied to naive, central memory and regulatory T cell samples, giving an average of roughly 3.3 million total reads per sample. After sorted cells were lysed in RLT buffer, RNA was extracted with DNase-treated RNeasy Micro or Mini kits, with the choice depending on cell number. Each cell subset was processed separately to prevent cross-contamination, with patient and healthy donor samples processed together. TCRB sequences were amplified from cDNA with the immunoSEQ multiplex PCR, producing 87-bp fragments spanning the CDR3 region. Sequencing of the amplicons was done on the Illumina HiSeq platform. As for the original processing: PCR bias was computationally corrected using synthetic template baselines, reads within Hamming distance 2 were collapsed, and singletons that could not be merged were discarded. Reads were aligned to IMGT to assign V, D and J genes, CDR3 length, and insertions or deletions at six rearrangement sites. Clonotype counts were normalized to sorted cell number within each subset before computing true diversity and Gini coefficients with the tcR R package. Repertoire sharing was quantified using the overlap coefficient calculated on TCRB nucleotide sequences. TCRdb took over this immuneACCESS table, retaining in-frame rearrangements with V and J assigned. Such tables are incomplete; in checked studies, under half of the missing clones stem from an unresolved V gene, and the remainder is unexplained. The DNA gave D and trimming, while V, J and clone size come from that table. The sample table contains about 140,000 clones; only one count was recorded for more than 10% of them. The ten biggest clones cover around 1.2% of the sample.

This sample was taken from a study of beta chain features in type 1 diabetes listed by TCRdb under 2018. About the study as a whole: No differences in mean age, gender distribution, total cell number or subset yield were found between patients and healthy donors. The study compared TCRB repertoires of sorted circulating CD4+ T cell subsets between recently diagnosed type 1 diabetes patients and matched healthy donors. Regulatory and stem cell-like memory subsets were obtained from only 8 patients and roughly eight healthy donors, while naive and central memory subsets were obtained from all 28 donors. A total of 100 million to 140 million sorted cells were examined across all samples, and the number of cells per subset was strongly correlated with RNA yield. Beyond this particular receptor, the publication reports: Because the HLA sub-analyses included only small numbers of individuals, any influence of HLA type on TCRB rearrangement was left unresolved. Because cDNA rather than genomic DNA was sequenced, highly expressing activated cells could have been over-represented, although no difference in activation and CD3 levels was found between groups. PCR might favor shorter templates, but patient and control samples were amplified and corrected together, so any skew would affect both groups equally. At VDJ recombination sites, type 1 diabetes patients had fewer insertions and more deleted nucleotides, which implies abnormalities in thymic rearrangement. In all four CD4+ subsets, TCRB CDR3 length was moderately but significantly shorter in type 1 diabetes patients. Naive, central memory and regulatory TCRB repertoires appeared to be more similar among patients than among healthy donors.

CDR1 SGHRS and CDR2 YFSETQ are derived from the germline V gene. CDR3 length: 16 amino acids, cysteine to phenylalanine. Only the CDR3 DNA is retained, 48 bases long and in frame from the first base. V sheds 5 bases and J sheds 0 bases, leaving 12 bases between their ends. Each donor gave one peripheral blood draw, roughly 0.12 L on average, collected into heparinised tubes. Using a panel that included CD45RO, CCR7, CD25, CD127, CD95 and CD27, naive, central memory, regulatory and stem cell-like memory CD4+ T cells were sorted on a BD FACSAria II. All sorted populations exceeded 95% purity. PBMCs were isolated right away by Lymphoprep density gradient centrifugation and were stained directly, without culture. Samples were stained and sorted in pairs, with one healthy donor and one patient per experiment, so that batch effects were minimized.

Recombination connected TRBV5-1 to TRBJ2-6; the D gene assignment is ambiguous. The clonotype was recovered from a man between 18 and 35 years old with type 1 diabetes. Material for sequencing was central memory CD4+ T cells from blood. The nucleotides are TGCGCCAGCAGGATTAACACCCACTCTGGGGCCAACGTCCTGACTTTC. Its translation is CASRINTHSGANVLTF.